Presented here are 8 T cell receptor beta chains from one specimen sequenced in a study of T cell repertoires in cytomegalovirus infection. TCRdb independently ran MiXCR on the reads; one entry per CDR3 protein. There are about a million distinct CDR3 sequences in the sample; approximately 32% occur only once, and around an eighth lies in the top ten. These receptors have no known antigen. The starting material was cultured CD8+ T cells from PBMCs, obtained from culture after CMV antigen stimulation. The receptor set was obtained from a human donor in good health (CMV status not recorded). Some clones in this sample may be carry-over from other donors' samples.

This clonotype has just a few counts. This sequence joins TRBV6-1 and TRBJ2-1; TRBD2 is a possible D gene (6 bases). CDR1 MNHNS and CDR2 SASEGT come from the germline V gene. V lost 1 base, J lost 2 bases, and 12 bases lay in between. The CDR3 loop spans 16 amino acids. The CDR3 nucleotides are TGTGCCAGCAGTGAAGGGGTGGTAGCGGCCTACAATGAGCAGTTCTTC. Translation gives CASSEGVVAAYNEQFF.

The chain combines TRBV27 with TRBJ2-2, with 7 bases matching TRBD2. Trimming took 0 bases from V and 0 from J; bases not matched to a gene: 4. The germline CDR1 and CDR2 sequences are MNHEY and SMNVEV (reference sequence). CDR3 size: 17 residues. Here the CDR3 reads CASSLSSLAANTGELFF. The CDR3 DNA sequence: TGTGCCAGCAGTTTATCGAGCCTAGCGGCGAACACCGGGGAGCTGTTTTTT.

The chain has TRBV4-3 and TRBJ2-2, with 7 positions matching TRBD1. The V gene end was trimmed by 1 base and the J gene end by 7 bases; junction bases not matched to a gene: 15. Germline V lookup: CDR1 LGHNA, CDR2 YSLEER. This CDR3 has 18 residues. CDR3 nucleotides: TGCGCCAGCAGCCAAGTTTTGGGACAGTTTTTTTCGAACGGGGAGCTGTTTTTT. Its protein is CASSQVLGQFFSNGELFF.

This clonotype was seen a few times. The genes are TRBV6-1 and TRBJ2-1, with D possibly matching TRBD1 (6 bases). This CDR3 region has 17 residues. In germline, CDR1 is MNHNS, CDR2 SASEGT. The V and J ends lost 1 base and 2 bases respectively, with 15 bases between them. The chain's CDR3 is CASSEGGWGRTYNEQFF. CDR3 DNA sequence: TGTGCCAGCAGTGAAGGGGGTTGGGGGCGGACCTACAATGAGCAGTTCTTC.

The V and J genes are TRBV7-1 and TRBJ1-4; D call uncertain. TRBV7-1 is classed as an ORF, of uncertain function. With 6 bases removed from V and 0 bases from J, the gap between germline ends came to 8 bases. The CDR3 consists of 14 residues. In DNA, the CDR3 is TGTGCCAGCAGTACAGTGACAACTAATGAAAAACTGTTTTTT. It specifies CASSTVTTNEKLFF.

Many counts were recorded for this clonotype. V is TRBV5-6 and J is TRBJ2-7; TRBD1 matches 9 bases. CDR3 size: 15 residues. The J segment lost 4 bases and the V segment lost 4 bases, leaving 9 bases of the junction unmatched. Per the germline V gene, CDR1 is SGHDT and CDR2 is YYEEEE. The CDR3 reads CASSKTTDRGYEQYF. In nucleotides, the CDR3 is TGTGCCAGCAGCAAGACCACGGACAGGGGTTACGAGCAGTACTTC.

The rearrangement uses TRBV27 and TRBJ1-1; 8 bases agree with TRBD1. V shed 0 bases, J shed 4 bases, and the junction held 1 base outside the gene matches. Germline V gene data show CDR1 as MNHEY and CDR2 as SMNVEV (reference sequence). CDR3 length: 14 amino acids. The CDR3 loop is CASSLSGQVTEAFF. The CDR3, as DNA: TGTGCCAGCAGTTTATCGGGACAGGTCACTGAAGCTTTCTTT.

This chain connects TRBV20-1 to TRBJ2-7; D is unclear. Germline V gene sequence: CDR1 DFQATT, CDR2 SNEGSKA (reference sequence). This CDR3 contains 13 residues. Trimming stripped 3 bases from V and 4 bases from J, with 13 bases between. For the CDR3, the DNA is TGCAGTGCTAGCGCCGGGCCCCCGTACGAGCAGTACTTC. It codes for CSASAGPPYEQYF.